This T cell receptor (beta chain) was documented in a study of OX40 agonist ivuxolimab in advanced cancers. Study-level information: The mean age was approximately 60 years, ranging from about 23 to 85, with 65% to 85% of participants male.

This CDR3 spans 15 amino acids. Germline V gene data show CDR1 as SQVTM and CDR2 as ANQGSEA. V shed 6 bases and J shed 5 bases, with 22 bases lying between them. Repertoires were generated with immunoSEQ multiplex PCR, while TCRdb's copy carries only in-frame clones and drops some. The sample records about 80,000 clones, less than 95% being singletons. The sample in question was CD4+ or CD8+ T cells sorted from blood, obtained in a trial of the OX40 agonist ivuxolimab. This sequence originates from an adult with an advanced solid tumor such as melanoma, head and neck, liver or kidney cancer. The V gene is TRBV29-1, the J gene TRBJ1-1, with D possibly matching TRBD1 (5 bases). The CDR3 DNA follows: TGCAGCGTCCCCCTGGACCCGGGGGGGTGGACTGAAGCTTTCTTT. Translated: CSVPLDPGGWTEAFF.